What follows is one T cell receptor (beta chain) and its context. The PCR ran on 60 Vbeta and 13 Jbeta primers. Clones were sequenced by immunoSEQ multiplex PCR, and TCRdb holds only the in-frame ones, with some missing. The table lists roughly 69,000 clones, 73% of them singletons. Germline assignment: CDR1 SEHNR and CDR2 FQNEAQ (reference sequence). The CDR3 contains 14 residues. Trimming took 5 bases from V and 5 from J, leaving 15 bases between them. The sample belongs to a study of cytomegalovirus exposure and HLA in healthy donors. Sequenced material: PBMCs. This chain connects TRBV7-9 to TRBJ1-2; D ambiguous. The TCR was taken from a man aged 45-65 years in good health and CMV-seronegative. Here the CDR3 DNA reads TGTGCCAGCAGCCTGTCAGGCTGGCAATATGGCTACACCTTC. Encoded protein: CASSLSGWQYGYTF.